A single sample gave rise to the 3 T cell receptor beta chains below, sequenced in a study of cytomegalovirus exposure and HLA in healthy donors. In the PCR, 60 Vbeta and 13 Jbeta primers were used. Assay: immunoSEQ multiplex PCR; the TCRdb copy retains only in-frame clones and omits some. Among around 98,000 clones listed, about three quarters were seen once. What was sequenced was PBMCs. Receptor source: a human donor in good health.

The CDR3 spells CASSSPNSGSSYNEQFF. Here the CDR3 DNA reads TGTGCCAGCAGCTCCCCTAATAGCGGCAGCTCCTACAATGAGCAGTTCTTC. The chain uses TRBV7-9 and TRBJ2-1; a possible D gene is TRBD2 (6 bases). Trimming stripped 4 bases from V and 0 bases from J, with 16 bases between. CDR3 size: 17 residues. Germline CDR1 and CDR2: SEHNR and FQNEAQ (reference sequence).

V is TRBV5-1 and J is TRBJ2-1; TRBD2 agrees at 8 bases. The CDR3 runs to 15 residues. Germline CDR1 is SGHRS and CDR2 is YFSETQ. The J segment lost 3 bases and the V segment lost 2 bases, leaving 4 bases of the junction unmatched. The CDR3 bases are TGCGCCAGCAGCTTTAGCGGGGAGATCTACAATGAGCAGTTCTTC. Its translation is CASSFSGEIYNEQFF. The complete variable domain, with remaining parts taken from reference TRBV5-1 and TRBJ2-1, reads KAGVTQTPRYLIKTRGQQVTLSCSPISGHRSVSWYQQTPGQGLQFLFEYFSETQRNKGNFPGRFSGRQFSNSRSEMNVSTLELGDSALYLCASSFSGEIYNEQFFGPGTRLTVL.

The CDR3: CASKGQGAYEQYF. As DNA, the CDR3 is TGTGCCAGCAAAGGACAGGGGGCATACGAGCAGTACTTC. The chain has TRBV7-9 and TRBJ2-7, with TRBD1 identical over 11 bases. CDR3 length equals 13 residues. The V and J ends lost 7 bases and 4 bases, in that order; junction bases with no gene match: 3. Germline values: CDR1 SEHNR, CDR2 FQNEAQ (reference sequence).